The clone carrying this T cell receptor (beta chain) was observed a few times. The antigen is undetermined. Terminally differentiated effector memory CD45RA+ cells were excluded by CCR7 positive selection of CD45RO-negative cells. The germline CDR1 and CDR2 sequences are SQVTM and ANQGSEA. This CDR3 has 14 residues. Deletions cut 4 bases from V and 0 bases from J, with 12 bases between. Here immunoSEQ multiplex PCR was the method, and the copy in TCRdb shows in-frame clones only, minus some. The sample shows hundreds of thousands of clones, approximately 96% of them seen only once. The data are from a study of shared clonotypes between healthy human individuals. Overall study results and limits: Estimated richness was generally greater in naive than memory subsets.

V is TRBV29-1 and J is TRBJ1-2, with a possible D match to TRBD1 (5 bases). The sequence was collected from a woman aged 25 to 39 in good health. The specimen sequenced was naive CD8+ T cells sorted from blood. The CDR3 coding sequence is TGCAGCGTTGTTGGGCAGGGAACTAACTATGGCTACACCTTC. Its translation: CSVVGQGTNYGYTF.